This T cell receptor beta chain was obtained from a study of OX40 agonist ivuxolimab in advanced cancers. Samples of blood were obtained at baseline, on cycle 4 day 1, and on cycle 7 day 1. Generated by immunoSEQ multiplex PCR, the TCRdb table keeps only in-frame clones and is missing some. The data show around 92,000 clones, approximately 94% seen once. In germline, CDR1 is PRHDT, CDR2 FYEKMQ (reference sequence). V was cut by 3 bases and J by 5 bases, with 11 bases left in between. This CDR3 spans 15 amino acids. The origin of this receptor is an adult with an advanced solid tumor such as melanoma, head and neck, liver or kidney cancer. This chain connects TRBV13 to TRBJ1-6; D is uncertain. Sequences were derived from CD4+ or CD8+ T cells sorted from blood, sampled in a trial of the OX40 agonist ivuxolimab. The CDR3 coding sequence is TGTGCCAGCAGCTTCTCTGATCGGGATAATTCACCCCTCCACTTT. Translation gives CASSFSDRDNSPLHF.